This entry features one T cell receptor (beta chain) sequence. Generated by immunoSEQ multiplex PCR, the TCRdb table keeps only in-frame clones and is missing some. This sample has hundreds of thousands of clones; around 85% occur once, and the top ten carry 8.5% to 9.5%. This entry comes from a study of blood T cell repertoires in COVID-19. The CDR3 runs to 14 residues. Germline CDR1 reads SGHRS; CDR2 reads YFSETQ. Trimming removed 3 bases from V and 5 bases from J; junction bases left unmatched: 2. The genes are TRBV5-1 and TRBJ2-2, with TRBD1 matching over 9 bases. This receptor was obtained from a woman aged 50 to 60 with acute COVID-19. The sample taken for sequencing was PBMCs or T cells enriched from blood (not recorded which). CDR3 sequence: CASSSGQGTGELFF. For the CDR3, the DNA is TGCGCCAGCAGCTCGGGACAGGGAACCGGGGAGCTGTTTTTT.